This T cell receptor (beta chain) was retrieved from a study of vaccination and CD4 T cells after COVID-19. Across the whole study: At a median about 72 days (range 14 to 241) after dose two, post-vaccine samples were obtained.

As concerns this clonotype: Antigen: not known.

Study-wide results and caveats: Median SARS-CoV-2-reactive clonotype numbers went up from about 22 to 38, but not significantly.

An Oncomine TCR Beta short-read assay was used to sequence the DNA from cultured CD4+ T cells. MiXCR was run by TCRdb on the PCR reads, yielding one entry per CDR3 protein. The table lists approximately 15,000 distinct CDR3 sequences, roughly 52% of them singletons. Treatment of the sample: approximately 9-day PBMC culture with coronavirus spike peptide pools or control peptides (ViraFEST assay). Recorded positive PCR dates fall between March and December 2020, preceding US Alpha, Beta and Delta variants. The germline V and J ends were trimmed by 4 bases and 4 bases, with 12 bases remaining between them. This CDR3 contains 14 residues. Germline CDR1 is LGHDT and CDR2 is YNNKEL (reference sequence).

Sequencing was done on a sample of CD4+ T cells from blood, cultured in vitro. The chain carries TRBV3-1 and TRBJ2-3, with D possibly being TRBD2 (7 bases). This TCR derives from a human donor who had recovered from COVID-19. The CDR3 region has the DNA TGTGCCAGCAGCCGACTAGCAGGGGCAGATACGCAGTATTTT. Its translation: CASSRLAGADTQYF.